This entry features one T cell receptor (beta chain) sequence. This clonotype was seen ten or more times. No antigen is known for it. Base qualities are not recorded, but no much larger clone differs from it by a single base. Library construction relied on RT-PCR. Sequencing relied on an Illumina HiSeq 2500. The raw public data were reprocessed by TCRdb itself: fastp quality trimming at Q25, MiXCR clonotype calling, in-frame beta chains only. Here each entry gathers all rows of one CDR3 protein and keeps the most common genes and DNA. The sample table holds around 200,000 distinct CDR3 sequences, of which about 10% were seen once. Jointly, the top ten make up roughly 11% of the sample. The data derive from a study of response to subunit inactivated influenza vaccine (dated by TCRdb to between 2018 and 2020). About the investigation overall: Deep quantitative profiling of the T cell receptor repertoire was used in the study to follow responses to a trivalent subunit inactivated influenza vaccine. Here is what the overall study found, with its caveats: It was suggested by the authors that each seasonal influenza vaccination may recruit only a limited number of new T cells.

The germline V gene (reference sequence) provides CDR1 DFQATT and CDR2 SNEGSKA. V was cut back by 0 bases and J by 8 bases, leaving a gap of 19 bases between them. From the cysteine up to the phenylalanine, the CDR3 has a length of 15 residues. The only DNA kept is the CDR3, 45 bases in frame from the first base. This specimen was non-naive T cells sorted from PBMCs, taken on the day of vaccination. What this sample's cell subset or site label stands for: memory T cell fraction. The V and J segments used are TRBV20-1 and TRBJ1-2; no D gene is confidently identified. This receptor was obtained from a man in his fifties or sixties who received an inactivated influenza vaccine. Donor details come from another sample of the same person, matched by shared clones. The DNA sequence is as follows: TGCAGTGCTAGAGATGGTAGAATGGGGAGGGAAGGCTACACCTTC. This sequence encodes CSARDGRMGREGYTF.